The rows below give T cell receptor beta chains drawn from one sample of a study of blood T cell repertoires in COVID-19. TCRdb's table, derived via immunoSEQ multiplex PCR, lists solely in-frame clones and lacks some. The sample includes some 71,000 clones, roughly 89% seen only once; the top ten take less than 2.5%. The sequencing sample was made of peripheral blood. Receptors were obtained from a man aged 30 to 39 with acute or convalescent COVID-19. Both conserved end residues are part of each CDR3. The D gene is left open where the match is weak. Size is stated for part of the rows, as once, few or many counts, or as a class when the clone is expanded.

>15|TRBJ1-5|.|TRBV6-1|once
CASIPTQGSNQPQHF
TGTGCCAGCATTCCGACTCAGGGTAGCAATCAGCCCCAGCATTTT
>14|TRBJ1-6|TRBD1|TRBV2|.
CASSRQGRNSPLHF
TGTGCCAGCAGTCGACAGGGGCGCAATTCACCCCTCCACTTT
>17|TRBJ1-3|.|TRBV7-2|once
CASSLEGGAISKNTIYF
TGTGCCAGCAGCTTAGAGGGGGGGGCCATCTCCAAAAACACCATATATTTT
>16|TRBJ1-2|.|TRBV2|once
CASSVAVNLLRNGYTF
TGTGCCAGCAGTGTGGCAGTAAACCTCTTACGCAATGGCTACACCTTC
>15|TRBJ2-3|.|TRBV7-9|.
CASSLGTVPTDTQYF
TGTGCCAGCAGCTTAGGGACAGTTCCCACAGATACGCAGTATTTT
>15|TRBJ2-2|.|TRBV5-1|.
CASSLGSLNTGELFF
TGCGCCAGCAGCTTGGGTAGTCTTAACACCGGGGAGCTGTTTTTT
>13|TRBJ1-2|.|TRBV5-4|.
CASSSLGQYGYTF
TGTGCCAGCAGCTCCCTTGGACAGTATGGCTACACCTTC
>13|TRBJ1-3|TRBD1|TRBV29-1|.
CSGIQGAGNTIYF
TGCAGCGGTATACAGGGGGCTGGAAACACCATATATTTT
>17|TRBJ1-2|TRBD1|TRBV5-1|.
CASSAGTGGTLDYGYTF
TGCGCCAGCAGCGCCGGGACAGGGGGAACTCTTGACTATGGCTACACCTTC
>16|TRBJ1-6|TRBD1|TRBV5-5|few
CASSLGADRGGSPLHF
TGTGCCAGCAGCTTGGGGGCCGACAGGGGCGGTTCACCCCTCCACTTT
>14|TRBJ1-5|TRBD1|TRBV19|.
CATTATGDNQPQHF
TGTGCCACGACCGCGACAGGGGACAATCAGCCCCAGCATTTT
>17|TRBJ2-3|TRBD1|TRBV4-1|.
CASSQEGRTGRTDTQYF
TGCGCCAGCAGCCAAGAGGGGAGGACAGGGCGCACAGATACGCAGTATTTT
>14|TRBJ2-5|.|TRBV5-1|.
CASSFSGKLETQYF
TGCGCCAGCAGCTTTTCGGGGAAACTTGAGACCCAGTACTTC
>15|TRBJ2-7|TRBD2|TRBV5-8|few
CASSPQPGGPYEQYF
TGTGCCAGCAGCCCCCAACCGGGGGGGCCCTACGAGCAGTACTTC
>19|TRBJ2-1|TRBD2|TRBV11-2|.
CASSLVGWRGGSSYNEQFF
TGTGCCAGCAGCTTAGTCGGCTGGCGGGGGGGGAGCTCCTACAATGAGCAGTTCTTC
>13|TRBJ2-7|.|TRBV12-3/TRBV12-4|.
CASSQTGSGEQYF
TGTGCCAGCAGTCAAACGGGGAGCGGAGAGCAGTACTTC
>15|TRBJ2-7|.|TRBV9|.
CASSPGMGRPYEQYF
TGTGCCAGCAGCCCCGGCATGGGGCGGCCCTACGAGCAGTACTTC
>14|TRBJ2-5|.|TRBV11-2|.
CASSFELAQETQYF
TGTGCCAGCAGCTTTGAGCTAGCTCAAGAGACCCAGTACTTC
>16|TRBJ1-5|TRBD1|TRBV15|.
CATSTRGQGSNQPQHF
TGTGCCACCAGCACAAGAGGACAGGGCAGCAATCAGCCCCAGCATTTT
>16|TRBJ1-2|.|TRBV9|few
CASSPPGAGPAYGYTF
TGTGCCAGCAGCCCCCCCGGAGCGGGGCCCGCCTATGGCTACACCTTC